Presented here are 26 T cell receptor beta chains from one specimen sequenced in a study of cytomegalovirus exposure and HLA in healthy donors. The primer mix had 60 Vbeta and 13 Jbeta primers. The method was immunoSEQ multiplex PCR; TCRdb's version includes in-frame clones alone and lacks a portion of them. The repertoire holds some 160,000 clones, with 77% as singletons. The sample comprised PBMCs. These receptors originate from a woman aged 30 to 39 in good health and CMV-seronegative.

The V gene is TRBV6-5, the J gene TRBJ1-2; 8 bases match TRBD1. Germline CDR1 is MNHEY and CDR2 is SVGAGI. V shed 2 bases, J shed 2 bases, and the junction held 7 bases outside the gene matches. The CDR3 spans 16 residues. The CDR3 DNA follows: TGTGCCAGCAGTTACCTGGGCAGGGGGCGGAACTATGGCTACACCTTC. Protein product: CASSYLGRGRNYGYTF.

The sample holds a few counts of this clone. The chain is built from TRBV5-6 and TRBJ2-3; 7 bases map to TRBD1. CDR1 SGHDT and CDR2 YYEEEE come from the germline V gene. J gave up 5 bases and V 0 bases, and 9 bases lay outside the gene matches. CDR3 length: 16 amino acids. For the CDR3, the DNA is TGTGCCAGCAGCTTGGCCTTTAAGGGGGCTGTAGATACGCAGTATTTT. Translation: CASSLAFKGAVDTQYF.

This clone was observed a handful of times. The chain employs TRBV5-5 and TRBJ2-2; D not certain. Germline assignment: CDR1 SGHKS and CDR2 YYEKEE (reference sequence). Trimming left V 0 bases short and J 3 bases short, with 6 bases between. CDR3 size: 14 residues. CDR3 nucleotides: TGTGCCAGCAGCTTGGACAGCTACACCGGGGAGCTGTTTTTT. Its protein product is CASSLDSYTGELFF.

The rearrangement links TRBV6-1 to TRBJ2-7, with 9 bases matching TRBD1. J was trimmed by 2 bases and V by 2 bases; bases with no gene match: 4. CDR1 and CDR2 (germline): MNHNS, SASEGT. The CDR3 sequence is 15 residues long. The CDR3 bases are TGTGCCAGCAGTGAAAGACAGGGGGGAGCCTACGAGCAGTACTTC. Translation: CASSERQGGAYEQYF.

The chain has TRBV6-7 and TRBJ1-2, with a tentative D call TRBD1 (5 bases). TRBV6-7 is an ORF, and what it does is uncertain. The CDR3 has 14 residues. The V and J ends lost 5 bases and 5 bases respectively, with 15 bases between them. The chain's CDR3 is CASSGFRARYGYTF. The DNA for the CDR3 is TGTGCCAGCAGTGGCTTCAGGGCGAGGTATGGCTACACCTTC.

The chain carries TRBV19 and TRBJ2-1; D is possibly TRBD1 (5 bases). The CDR3 spans 14 residues. The ends were cut back, 1 base at V and 8 bases at J, with 12 bases in the middle. Per the germline V gene, CDR1 is LNHDA and CDR2 is SQIVND (reference sequence). CDR3 sequence: CASSIARDNDEQFF. CDR3 coding DNA: TGTGCCAGTAGTATAGCCAGGGATAACGATGAGCAGTTCTTC.

The rearrangement joins TRBV7-3 to TRBJ2-7; 9 nucleotides agree with TRBD1. The V segment lost 5 bases and the J segment 2 bases; nucleotides outside the gene matches: 10. The CDR3 has 16 amino acids. Germline values: CDR1 SGHTA, CDR2 FQGTGA. CDR3 sequence reads: CASSAGTGHYTYEQYF. Written as DNA, the CDR3 is TGTGCCAGCAGCGCCGGGACAGGGCACTACACCTACGAGCAGTACTTC.

The J gene is TRBJ2-4, the V gene TRBV30; D is perhaps TRBD1 (5 bases). Trimming pared 4 bases from V and 0 bases from J, leaving 25 bases between. The CDR3 length is 19 residues. Germline assignment: CDR1 GTSNPN and CDR2 SVGIG (reference sequence). The CDR3 region is CAWTPFTDILLLAKNIQYF. As DNA, the CDR3 is TGTGCCTGGACTCCCTTCACGGACATTCTACTATTAGCCAAAAACATTCAGTACTTC.

To note about this clone: Other DNA sequences in this sample translate to the same CDR3. The genes are TRBV19 and TRBJ1-2; D gene uncertain. The CDR3 loop spans 12 amino acids. The V end lost 3 bases, the J end lost 2 bases, and 4 bases lay between the germline ends. Germline V CDR1 and CDR2: LNHDA, SQIVND (reference sequence). The CDR3 nucleotides read TGTGCCAGTAGTATCAGAAACTATGGCTACACCTTC. This codes for CASSIRNYGYTF.

V gene TRBV7-8 combines with J gene TRBJ2-1, with TRBD2 matching over 7 bases. CDR3 length: 12 amino acids. With V trimmed by 5 bases and J by 8 bases, 3 bases remained unmatched. Germline CDR1 SGHVS, CDR2 FQNEAQ. CDR3 DNA: TGTGCCAGCAGCGACGCGGGGGATGAGCAGTTCTTC. As protein: CASSDAGDEQFF.

The CDR3: CASSGTTGGPYEQYF. CDR3 DNA sequence: TGTGCCAGCAGTGGTACGACAGGGGGCCCCTACGAGCAGTACTTC. This chain connects TRBV6-1 to TRBJ2-7, with 10 bases fitting TRBD1. V shed 4 bases, J shed 2 bases, and the junction held 5 bases outside the gene matches. The CDR3 is made up of 15 amino acids. The germline V gene has CDR1 MNHNS and CDR2 SASEGT.

The chain carries TRBV30 and TRBJ1-4; 10 nucleotides agree with TRBD1. V dropped 2 bases and J dropped 8; count of bases not matched to a gene: 11. Germline loops: CDR1 GTSNPN, CDR2 SVGIG (reference sequence). There are 16 residues in the CDR3. This CDR3 reads CAWSRNRQGAGEKLFF. The CDR3 region has the DNA TGTGCCTGGAGTAGAAACCGACAGGGGGCAGGGGAAAAACTGTTTTTT.

The rearrangement uses TRBV5-4 and TRBJ2-7, with TRBD2 as a possible D gene (6 bases). The CDR3 totals 15 residues. Deletions cut 4 bases from V and 1 base from J, with 15 bases between. Germline loops: CDR1 SGHNT, CDR2 YYREEE (reference sequence). The chain's CDR3 is CASSPGGPRSYEQYF. The CDR3 bases are TGTGCCAGCAGCCCCGGGGGACCCCGATCCTACGAGCAGTACTTC.

This clone was observed a single time. The CDR3 protein is CASSEGTGSYQPQHF. CDR3 coding DNA: TGTGCCAGCAGTGAAGGAACAGGGTCGTATCAGCCCCAGCATTTT. The chain couples TRBV6-1 to TRBJ1-5, with D tentatively TRBD1 (6 bases). From germline, CDR1 is MNHNS and CDR2 SASEGT. CDR3 length equals 15 residues. Trimming removed 1 base at V and 5 bases at J, with 12 bases between.

This chain joins TRBV29-1 and TRBJ1-2; a weak D match, TRBD1 (6 bases). The V and J ends lost 2 bases and 8 bases respectively, with 12 bases between them. The CDR3 loop spans 12 amino acids. Germline V gene sequence: CDR1 SQVTM, CDR2 ANQGSEA. CDR3 coding DNA: TGCAGCGTTGAATCGACAGGTTACGGCTACACCTTC. It specifies CSVESTGYGYTF.

The CDR3 region is CASSGSLGENPKQYF. The CDR3 bases are TGTGCCAGCAGTGGTTCTCTCGGGGAGAACCCCAAGCAGTACTTC. This chain links TRBV25-1 with TRBJ2-7; perhaps TRBD2 as D (5 bases). Germline V gene data show CDR1 as MGHDK and CDR2 as SYGVNS. CDR3 length: 15 amino acids. Trimming removed 4 bases at V and 8 bases at J, with 21 bases between.

The V and J genes are TRBV4-3 and TRBJ2-7, with TRBD1 identical over 7 bases. This CDR3 has 13 amino acids. Germline V gene data show CDR1 as LGHNA and CDR2 as YSLEER. V trimming: 4 bases; J trimming: 3 bases; junction bases outside the gene matches: 3. The CDR3 nucleotides read TGCGCCAGCAGCCCGGGACAGTTCTACGAGCAGTACTTC. Its protein is CASSPGQFYEQYF.

The gene calls are TRBV5-6 and TRBJ1-1; perhaps TRBD1 as D (6 bases). The germline CDR1 and CDR2 sequences are SGHDT and YYEEEE. The ends were cut back, 0 bases at V and 0 bases at J, with 15 bases in the middle. CDR3 length equals 17 residues. The CDR3 DNA is TGTGCCAGCAGCTTGGCCCCAGGGGCGTTCATGAACACTGAAGCTTTCTTT. Amino acid sequence: CASSLAPGAFMNTEAFF. Together with reference TRBV5-6 and TRBJ1-1, the CDR3 gives the full variable domain: DAGVTQSPTHLIKTRGQQVTLRCSPKSGHDTVSWYQQALGQGPQFIFQYYEEEERQRGNFPDRFSGHQFPNYSSELNVNALLLGDSALYLCASSLAPGAFMNTEAFFGQGTRLTVV.

The rearrangement links TRBV5-1 to TRBJ2-3; D unclear. The germline gives CDR1 SGHRS, CDR2 YFSETQ. Trimming left V 0 bases short and J 5 bases short, with 13 bases between. The CDR3 sequence is 15 residues long. This CDR3 is CASSLAGTDGDTQYF. CDR3 coding DNA: TGCGCCAGCAGCTTGGCGGGTACCGATGGAGATACGCAGTATTTT.

V gene TRBV30 combines with J gene TRBJ2-5, with 8 bases identical to TRBD2. The J segment lost 3 bases and the V segment lost 0 bases, leaving 0 bases of the junction unmatched. The germline V gene encodes CDR1 GTSNPN and CDR2 SVGIG (reference sequence). This CDR3 contains 13 residues. In DNA, the CDR3 is TGTGCCTGGAGTGTGGGACTAGAAGAGACCCAGTACTTC. As protein: CAWSVGLEETQYF.

The rearrangement links TRBV7-9 to TRBJ2-1; TRBD2 aligns across 8 bases. Trimming at V came to 2 bases and at J to 0 bases, leaving 0 bases not matched to a gene. Per germline, CDR1 SEHNR and CDR2 FQNEAQ (reference sequence). CDR3 size: 15 residues. CDR3 nucleotides: TGTGCCAGCAGCTTAAGCGGGAGCTCCTACAATGAGCAGTTCTTC. Protein product: CASSLSGSSYNEQFF.

The chain combines TRBV6-1 with TRBJ2-7; possibly TRBD1 for D (6 bases). The CDR3 has 15 amino acids. From germline, CDR1 is MNHNS and CDR2 SASEGT. The V end was cut by 2 bases, the J end by 3 bases, with 14 bases between. CDR3: CASSEIETGRYEQYF. The CDR3 nucleotides read TGTGCCAGCAGTGAAATAGAGACAGGACGCTACGAGCAGTACTTC.

The sample holds a few counts of this clone. This chain links TRBV19 with TRBJ2-4; TRBD1 matches at 7 bases. CDR1 and CDR2 (germline): LNHDA, SQIVND (reference sequence). This CDR3 has 14 amino acids. V shed 11 bases, J shed 2 bases, and the junction held 9 bases outside the gene matches. In DNA, the CDR3 is TGTGCCGTTTCAGGGGGTCAGACCAAAAACATTCAGTACTTC. Its protein product is CAVSGGQTKNIQYF. The full variable domain, completed using reference TRBV19 and TRBJ2-4, is DGGITQSPKYLFRKEGQNVTLSCEQNLNHDAMYWYRQDPGQGLRLIYYSQIVNDFQKGDIAEGYSVSREKKESFPLTVTSAQKNPTAFYLCAVSGGQTKNIQYFGAGTRLSVL.

With regard to this clone: One junction end does not reproduce the germline sequence, and a read error may be involved. V gene TRBV7-9 combines with J gene TRBJ2-7; TRBD2 is a possible D gene (5 bases). Germline-derived CDR1 and CDR2 are SEHNR and FQNEAQ (reference sequence). This CDR3 spans 14 amino acids. The CDR3 DNA reads TGTTCCAGCAGCCCTACGGGGTTAACCTACGAGCAGTACTTC. This gives the protein CSSSPTGLTYEQYF. The full variable domain, in which reference TRBV7-9 and TRBJ2-7 provide the parts outside the CDR3, is DTGVSQNPRHKITKRGQNVTFRCDPISEHNRLYWYRQTLGQGPEFLTYFQNEAQLEKSRLLSDRFSAERPKGSFSTLEIQRTEQGDSAMYLCSSSPTGLTYEQYFGPGTRLTVT.

V usage is TRBV4-2 and J usage is TRBJ1-4; D might be TRBD1 (6 bases). The V and J ends lost 4 bases and 1 base respectively, with 19 bases between them. The germline V gene has CDR1 LGHNA and CDR2 YNFKEQ. This CDR3 region has 18 residues. CDR3 residues: CASSLLGAGSRTNEKLFF. CDR3 DNA sequence: TGTGCCAGCAGCCTCCTGGGGGCAGGGTCCCGAACTAATGAAAAACTGTTTTTT.

The chain carries TRBV5-1 and TRBJ1-2, with TRBD1 matching 9 bases. CDR1 SGHRS and CDR2 YFSETQ come from the germline V gene. The CDR3 totals 15 residues. The V segment lost 0 bases and the J segment 7 bases; nucleotides outside the gene matches: 7. Here the CDR3 DNA reads TGCGCCAGCAGCTTGGATGGGACAGGGATACGTGGCTACACCTTC. Translation gives CASSLDGTGIRGYTF.